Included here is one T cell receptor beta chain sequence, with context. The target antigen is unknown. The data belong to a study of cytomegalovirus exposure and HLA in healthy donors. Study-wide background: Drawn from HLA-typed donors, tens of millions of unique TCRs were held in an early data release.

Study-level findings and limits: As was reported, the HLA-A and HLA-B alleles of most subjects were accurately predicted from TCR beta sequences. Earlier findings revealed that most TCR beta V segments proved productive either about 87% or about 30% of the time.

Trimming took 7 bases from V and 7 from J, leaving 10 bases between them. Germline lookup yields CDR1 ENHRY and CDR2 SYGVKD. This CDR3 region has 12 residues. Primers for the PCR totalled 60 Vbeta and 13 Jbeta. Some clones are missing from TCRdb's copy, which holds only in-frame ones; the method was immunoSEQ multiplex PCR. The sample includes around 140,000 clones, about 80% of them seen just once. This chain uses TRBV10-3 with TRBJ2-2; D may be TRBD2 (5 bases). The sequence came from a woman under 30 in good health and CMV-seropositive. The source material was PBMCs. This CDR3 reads CAIKDLGGELFF. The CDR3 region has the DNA TGTGCCATCAAGGACTTGGGCGGGGAGCTGTTTTTT.